Listed below are T cell receptor beta chains from one sample, sequenced in a study of T-cell reconstitution after alpha-beta-depleted transplantation in children. Each CDR3 protein gets one entry after TCRdb re-called the PCR reads with MiXCR. The top ten hold about a tenth of the sample, which has 300,000 to 400,000 distinct CDR3 sequences, around 20% seen once. Sequencing was performed on PBMCs, mostly from graft donor cells, taken 180 days after TCRalphabeta/CD19-depleted stem cell transplant. The receptors originated from a male patient younger than 18 who had a stem cell transplant for acute lymphoblastic leukemia, so the T cells may come from the graft donor. Both conserved end residues are part of each CDR3. The D gene is left open where the match is weak. Clone sizes are given selectively: once, few, many, or a class where the clone is expanded.

V gene: TRBV5-6
clone size: few
J gene: TRBJ2-7
D gene: TRBD1
CDR3 protein: CASSLQGPEQYF
CDR3 DNA: TGTGCCAGCAGTCTACAGGGGCCCGAGCAGTACTTC

V gene: TRBV11-1
clone size: few
J gene: TRBJ2-1
D gene: TRBD2
CDR3 protein: CASSFRAGVRYNEQFF
CDR3 DNA: TGTGCCAGCAGCTTTCGGGCGGGAGTTAGGTACAATGAGCAGTTCTTC

V gene: TRBV29-1
clone size: .
J gene: TRBJ2-1
D gene: .
CDR3 protein: CSVGGESLFYNEQFF
CDR3 DNA: TGCAGCGTTGGGGGGGAGTCCCTCTTCTACAATGAGCAGTTCTTC

V gene: TRBV11-2
clone size: few
J gene: TRBJ1-2
D gene: TRBD1
CDR3 protein: CASTTTDRPSGYGYTF
CDR3 DNA: TGTGCCAGCACCACAACGGACAGGCCTAGCGGCTATGGCTACACCTTC

V gene: TRBV12-3/TRBV12-4
clone size: .
J gene: TRBJ2-7
D gene: .
CDR3 protein: CANSNSVPPHEQYF
CDR3 DNA: TGTGCCAACTCAAATAGCGTCCCACCCCACGAGCAGTACTTC

V gene: TRBV10-3
clone size: few
J gene: TRBJ1-3
D gene: .
CDR3 protein: CASRDLSGNTIYF
CDR3 DNA: TGTGCCTCCCGGGACCTCTCTGGAAACACCATATATTTT

V gene: TRBV18
clone size: .
J gene: TRBJ2-7
D gene: .
CDR3 protein: CASSPFAFGTYEQYF
CDR3 DNA: TGTGCCAGCTCACCATTCGCCTTCGGGACCTACGAGCAGTACTTC

V gene: TRBV20-1
clone size: .
J gene: TRBJ2-1
D gene: .
CDR3 protein: CSARPSRNEQFF
CDR3 DNA: TGCAGTGCCCGTCCTTCCCGGAATGAGCAGTTCTTC

V gene: TRBV4-1
clone size: .
J gene: TRBJ2-1
D gene: .
CDR3 protein: CASSQVGGGREQFF
CDR3 DNA: TGCGCCAGCAGCCAAGTAGGAGGTGGGAGGGAGCAGTTCTTC

V gene: TRBV30
clone size: few
J gene: TRBJ2-4
D gene: .
CDR3 protein: CAWSRGSPHIQYF
CDR3 DNA: TGTGCCTGGAGTAGGGGGAGTCCCCACATTCAGTACTTC

V gene: TRBV20-1
clone size: few
J gene: TRBJ2-3
D gene: .
CDR3 protein: CSASWGGLASYF
CDR3 DNA: TGCAGTGCTAGTTGGGGGGGGCTAGCGAGTTATTTT

V gene: TRBV7-9
clone size: few
J gene: TRBJ1-2
D gene: .
CDR3 protein: CASSPDGPGNYGYTF
CDR3 DNA: TGTGCCAGCAGCCCCGATGGTCCGGGTAACTATGGCTACACCTTC

V gene: TRBV7-9
clone size: few
J gene: TRBJ1-1
D gene: .
CDR3 protein: CASSLEGVYTEAFF
CDR3 DNA: TGTGCCAGCAGCTTAGAGGGGGTGTACACTGAAGCTTTCTTT

V gene: TRBV4-1
clone size: .
J gene: TRBJ2-2
D gene: TRBD2
CDR3 protein: CASSRPGGTIGELFF
CDR3 DNA: TGCGCCAGCAGCCGACCGGGAGGCACGATCGGGGAGCTGTTTTTT

V gene: TRBV29-1
clone size: few
J gene: TRBJ1-1
D gene: .
CDR3 protein: CSARDWVNTEAFF
CDR3 DNA: TGCAGCGCCAGGGATTGGGTGAACACTGAAGCTTTCTTT

V gene: TRBV6-1
clone size: .
J gene: TRBJ2-5
D gene: .
CDR3 protein: CASSEWVRAGRETQYF
CDR3 DNA: TGTGCCAGCAGTGAATGGGTTCGGGCAGGAAGAGAGACCCAGTACTTC

V gene: TRBV29-1
clone size: .
J gene: TRBJ2-2
D gene: TRBD1
CDR3 protein: CSVDRTNTGELFF
CDR3 DNA: TGCAGCGTGGACAGGACGAACACCGGGGAGCTGTTTTTT

V gene: TRBV3-1
clone size: few
J gene: TRBJ2-1
D gene: TRBD2
CDR3 protein: CASSLNFGTSGRNEQFF
CDR3 DNA: TGTGCCAGCAGCCTTAACTTCGGGACTAGCGGGCGGAATGAGCAGTTCTTC

V gene: TRBV7-3
clone size: many
J gene: TRBJ2-3
D gene: TRBD2
CDR3 protein: CASSSLVAGDTTDTQYF
CDR3 DNA: TGTGCCAGCAGCTCATTGGTAGCGGGAGATACCACAGATACGCAGTATTTT

V gene: TRBV5-6
clone size: .
J gene: TRBJ2-4
D gene: TRBD1
CDR3 protein: CASSPGTEKNIQYF
CDR3 DNA: TGTGCCAGCAGCCCCGGGACAGAGAAAAACATTCAGTACTTC

V gene: TRBV6-6
clone size: few
J gene: TRBJ1-3
D gene: .
CDR3 protein: CASKPDGGNTIYF
CDR3 DNA: TGTGCCAGCAAACCGGACGGAGGAAACACCATATATTTT

V gene: TRBV10-3
clone size: .
J gene: TRBJ2-7
D gene: TRBD2
CDR3 protein: CAMGGRAGALYEQYF
CDR3 DNA: TGTGCCATGGGTGGAAGGGCGGGAGCGCTCTACGAGCAGTACTTC

V gene: TRBV9
clone size: few
J gene: TRBJ1-3
D gene: .
CDR3 protein: CASSVGRGSIYF
CDR3 DNA: TGTGCCAGCAGCGTAGGAAGGGGGTCCATATATTTT

V gene: TRBV13
clone size: few
J gene: TRBJ2-7
D gene: TRBD1
CDR3 protein: CASSLGQGQGREQYF
CDR3 DNA: TGTGCCAGCAGCTTGGGACAGGGTCAAGGACGCGAGCAGTACTTC

V gene: TRBV4-1
clone size: .
J gene: TRBJ1-5
D gene: .
CDR3 protein: CASSQGELRYDQPQHF
CDR3 DNA: TGCGCCAGCAGCCAAGGGGAGCTAAGGTATGATCAGCCCCAGCATTTT

V gene: TRBV2
clone size: few
J gene: TRBJ1-1
D gene: .
CDR3 protein: CASSDPSRVRNTEAFF
CDR3 DNA: TGTGCCAGCAGTGATCCCTCCAGGGTACGAAACACTGAAGCTTTCTTT

V gene: TRBV12-3/TRBV12-4
clone size: .
J gene: TRBJ2-7
D gene: TRBD2
CDR3 protein: CASSFVNVPGGYSYEQYF
CDR3 DNA: TGTGCCAGCAGTTTCGTTAACGTCCCGGGAGGGTACTCCTACGAGCAGTACTTC

V gene: TRBV7-6
clone size: .
J gene: TRBJ2-5
D gene: .
CDR3 protein: CASGPWSQETQYF
CDR3 DNA: TGTGCCAGCGGACCTTGGAGCCAAGAGACCCAGTACTTC

V gene: TRBV10-3
clone size: .
J gene: TRBJ1-1
D gene: .
CDR3 protein: CASDKTGSNTEAFF
CDR3 DNA: TGTGCCAGCGATAAAACAGGGTCTAACACTGAAGCTTTCTTT

V gene: TRBV4-1
clone size: many
J gene: TRBJ2-3
D gene: TRBD2
CDR3 protein: CASSQVGLAADTQYF
CDR3 DNA: TGCGCCAGCAGCCAAGTCGGACTAGCGGCAGATACGCAGTATTTT

V gene: TRBV4-1
clone size: .
J gene: TRBJ2-2
D gene: .
CDR3 protein: CASSQPVWWGRPNTGELFF
CDR3 DNA: TGCGCCAGCAGCCAACCAGTTTGGTGGGGACGGCCGAACACCGGGGAGCTGTTTTTT